This record concerns one T cell receptor (beta chain) sequence. What it recognizes is unknown. Using immunoSEQ multiplex PCR, the repertoire was profiled, and TCRdb retains in-frame clones only, with some absent. The data contain around 140,000 clones, 85% to 90% of them singletons. CDR3 size: 13 residues. With 5 bases removed from V and 8 bases from J, the gap between germline ends came to 10 bases. Germline loops: CDR1 MNHEY, CDR2 SVGAGI. This sample was included in a study of T cell responses to AZD1222 COVID-19 vaccine. Whole-study findings and limits: Without day 14 samples, only post-peak T cell repertoires were studied. Donors were chiefly white British, with a greater number of females, and clonal diversity was perhaps underestimated. Among spike-specific TCRs, nearly half reportedly target unmutated variant regions. Mapped onto spike, vaccine-associated CD4 TCRs spanned it and were dominant at 160-218 and 743-854.

Sequenced here: peripheral blood, sampled on day 0 of AZD1222 vaccination. V and J are TRBV6-5 and TRBJ1-6; the D is unclear. The clonotype was recovered from an adult in good health. The DNA of the CDR3 is TGTGCCAGCAGTACCCATATGTATTCACCCCTCCACTTT. Amino acids: CASSTHMYSPLHF.